These 15 T cell receptor beta chains share one sample of origin, sequenced in a study of OX40 agonist ivuxolimab in advanced cancers. Using immunoSEQ multiplex PCR, the repertoire was profiled, and TCRdb retains in-frame clones only, with some absent. Of around 70,000 clones in the sample, around four fifths are singletons; the top ten hold around 6.4%. Sequencing was performed on CD4+ or CD8+ T cells sorted from blood, taken in a trial of the OX40 agonist ivuxolimab. The receptors were gathered from an adult with an advanced solid tumor such as melanoma, head and neck, liver or kidney cancer.

The chain carries TRBV28 and TRBJ1-2; D remains unclear. V lost 5 bases to trimming and J lost 8 bases, with 12 bases between them. Germline assignment: CDR1 MDHEN and CDR2 SYDVKM. The CDR3 runs to 12 residues. The CDR3 here is CASSPAIGGYTF. The DNA of the CDR3 is TGTGCCAGCAGTCCGGCCATAGGGGGCTACACCTTC.

The chain employs TRBV5-1 and TRBJ2-3; D unclear. CDR1 and CDR2 from the germline V gene are SGHRS and YFSETQ. Trimming removed 0 bases from V and 2 bases from J, with 7 bases in between. The CDR3 consists of 14 residues. CDR3 amino acids: CASSLESVTDTQYF. The CDR3 region has the DNA TGCGCCAGCAGCTTGGAGTCAGTCACAGATACGCAGTATTTT.

J is TRBJ2-7 and V is TRBV5-8; 7 bases fit TRBD2. Germline CDR1 SGHTS, CDR2 YDEGEE. The CDR3 is made up of 16 amino acids. Trimming cost V 4 bases and J 3 bases; bases outside gene matches: 13. The CDR3 sequence: CASSLGDYGQSYEQYV. DNA of the CDR3: TGTGCCAGCAGCCTGGGGGACTACGGTCAAAGCTACGAGCAGTACGTC.

This clone was seen a handful of times. V gene TRBV5-1 combines with J gene TRBJ1-3; a weak D match, TRBD1 (6 bases). CDR1 and CDR2 from the germline V gene are SGHRS and YFSETQ. Trimming shortened V by 4 bases and J by 4 bases, and 15 bases separated the two germline ends. The CDR3 covers 15 residues. The chain's CDR3 is CASSNPNRAGNTIYF. The CDR3 DNA follows: TGCGCCAGCAGCAATCCAAACAGGGCAGGAAACACCATATATTTT.

The CDR3 region is CASSSGLAGAENEQYF. The CDR3 coding sequence is TGTGCCAGCTCCTCAGGACTAGCGGGAGCTGAGAACGAGCAGTACTTC. The chain recombines TRBV18 with TRBJ2-7, with 13 positions matching TRBD2. Trimming took 6 bases from V and 5 from J; bases not matched to a gene: 10. Germline assignment: CDR1 KGHSH and CDR2 LQKENI. CDR3 size: 16 residues. The full variable domain, in which reference TRBV18 and TRBJ2-7 provide the parts outside the CDR3, is NAGVMQNPRHLVRRRGQEARLRCSPMKGHSHVYWYRQLPEEGLKFMVYLQKENIIDESGMPKERFSAEFPKEGPSILRIQQVVRGDSAAYFCASSSGLAGAENEQYFGPGTRLTVT.

The chain has TRBV19 and TRBJ2-1; 10 bases line up with TRBD1. Germline CDR1 LNHDA, CDR2 SQIVND (reference sequence). This CDR3 has 15 residues. The J segment lost 1 base and the V segment lost 5 bases, leaving 2 bases of the junction unmatched. The DNA of the CDR3 is TGTGCCAGTAGTTGGGACAGGGGATCCTACAATGAGCAGTTCTTC. It translates to CASSWDRGSYNEQFF.

This chain links TRBV27 with TRBJ2-7, with a tentative D call TRBD2 (6 bases). CDR1 is MNHEY, CDR2 SMNVEV, per germline (reference sequence). The CDR3 sequence is 13 residues long. V was cut by 11 bases and J by 2 bases, with 16 bases left in between. CDR3 in amino acids: CAPGLSCTYEQYV. CDR3 in DNA: TGTGCCCCGGGACTCTCATGCACCTACGAGCAGTACGTC.

The V gene is TRBV23-1, the J gene TRBJ2-7; no firm D call. TRBV23-1 belongs to the ORF category, with a function that is uncertain. V lost 5 bases to trimming and J lost 2 bases, with 13 bases between them. CDR3 length equals 14 residues. CDR3 DNA sequence: TGCGCCAGCAGTACCCCACCACCTCCCTACGAGCAGTACGTC. Protein product: CASSTPPPPYEQYV.

The chain links TRBV30 to TRBJ2-6; the D is unclear. The germline V gene encodes CDR1 GTSNPN and CDR2 SVGIG (reference sequence). The CDR3 runs to 15 residues. Trimming shortened V by 0 bases and J by 2 bases, and 8 bases separated the two germline ends. The DNA for the CDR3 is TGTGCCTGGAGTGTACCATTCACTGGGGCCAACGTCCTGACTTTC. This translates into CAWSVPFTGANVLTF.

J is TRBJ2-1 and V is TRBV5-1; D remains unclear. Germline loops: CDR1 SGHRS, CDR2 YFSETQ. The CDR3 has 11 residues. V lost 4 bases to trimming and J lost 12 bases, with 11 bases between them. The CDR3: CASSIQGPQFF. The CDR3 region has the DNA TGCGCCAGCAGCATACAAGGACCGCAGTTCTTC.

The CDR3 DNA reads TGTGCCAGCAGCCCAATAGCGGGAGGGCAATTGAAAACCTACGAGCAGTACTTC. Its translation is CASSPIAGGQLKTYEQYF. The chain has TRBV7-9 and TRBJ2-7, with TRBD2 identical over 11 bases. The CDR3 extends over 18 amino acids. CDR1 and CDR2 from the germline V gene are SEHNR and FQNEAQ (reference sequence). J gave up 2 bases and V 5 bases, and 14 bases lay outside the gene matches.

The rearrangement links TRBV27 to TRBJ2-5, with 8 bases fitting TRBD2. This CDR3 has 15 residues. In germline, CDR1 is MNHEY, CDR2 SMNVEV (reference sequence). V trimming: 6 bases; J trimming: 1 base; junction bases outside the gene matches: 7. The CDR3 spells CASSLERGLQETQYF. In DNA, the CDR3 is TGTGCCAGCAGCCTCGAGCGGGGGCTCCAAGAGACCCAGTACTTC.

V is TRBV27 and J is TRBJ2-5, with 8 bases identical to TRBD2. The J segment lost 5 bases and the V segment lost 5 bases, leaving 10 bases of the junction unmatched. Germline CDR1 MNHEY, CDR2 SMNVEV (reference sequence). The CDR3 contains 15 residues. The CDR3 sequence is CASSPQRERVETQYF. The DNA of the CDR3 is TGTGCCAGCAGTCCTCAGCGGGAGAGAGTGGAGACCCAGTACTTC.

V usage is TRBV18 and J usage is TRBJ1-1; D is uncertain. Germline V gives CDR1 KGHSH, CDR2 LQKENI. V gave up 2 bases and J gave up 0 bases, with 7 bases separating them. This CDR3 comprises 14 residues. CDR3 sequence: CASSPREMNTEAFF. The CDR3 DNA sequence: TGTGCCAGCTCACCAAGGGAAATGAACACTGAAGCTTTCTTT.

The V and J genes are TRBV23-1 and TRBJ2-2, with 7 bases that match TRBD2. TRBV23-1 is assigned to the ORF class and has an uncertain function. Trimming cost V 1 base and J 0 bases; bases outside gene matches: 5. The CDR3 is 17 amino acids. CDR3 DNA sequence: TGCGCCAGCAGTCAATGGGGAGGGGAGGCGAACACCGGGGAGCTGTTTTTT. It yields the protein CASSQWGGEANTGELFF.